This record concerns one TCR beta chain sequence. Antigen unknown. Sequenced by immunoSEQ multiplex PCR; TCRdb stores in-frame clones only, minus some. This table holds 950,000 to 1,100,000 clones, around 74% found once. The sample is drawn from a study of shared clonotypes between healthy human individuals. Study-wide points: Measured sharing among donors was expected to vary with sequencing depth.

Donors comprised only Caucasian adults living in Nashville, Tennessee. Germline-derived CDR1 and CDR2 are SQVTM and ANQGSEA. V lost 3 bases, J lost 5 bases, and 15 bases lay in between. This CDR3 region has 14 residues. Sequencing used memory CD4+ T cells sorted from blood. The sample's subset: CD45RA-negative fraction. This receptor was obtained from a man younger than 35 in good health. The rearrangement links TRBV29-1 to TRBJ2-3, with D unresolved. The CDR3: CSVDPEMVGDTQYF. The CDR3 nucleotides are TGCAGCGTTGACCCAGAGATGGTGGGAGATACGCAGTATTTT.